This T cell receptor (beta chain) is from a study of T cells in Graves' hyperthyroidism and ophthalmopathy. Study-level results: Blood samples included most of the expanded thyroid clonotypes exceeding 0.001.

RNA transcripts provided the source from which TCR beta CDR3 regions were amplified. HTBI primers were the set used in a first-round RT-PCR of the TCR CDR3. TCRdb re-derived calls from the multiplex PCR reads in MiXCR, one entry per CDR3 protein. The sample lists more than 350,000 distinct CDR3 sequences, more than 12% occurring once. This clonotype was recorded a few times. What it recognizes is unknown. Germline CDR1 is DFQATT and CDR2 is SNEGSKA (reference sequence). Trimming removed 3 bases from V and 6 bases from J; junction bases left unmatched: 6. There are 13 residues in the CDR3. V usage is TRBV20-1 and J usage is TRBJ1-1, with 8 bases that match TRBD1. The TCR was taken from a woman in her twenties or thirties with Graves' hyperthyroidism. Sequencing used blood. The CDR3 DNA is TGCAGTGCTAGTCTCGGGGGACAGGCTGAAGCTTTCTTT. Its translation is CSASLGGQAEAFF.